Listed here are 10 T cell receptor beta chains from one sample, sequenced in a study of cytomegalovirus exposure and HLA in healthy donors. Here immunoSEQ multiplex PCR was the method, and the copy in TCRdb shows in-frame clones only, minus some. The sample holds roughly 330,000 clones; 87% are singletons and the top ten take roughly 1.2%. Sequenced material: PBMCs. These receptors all come from a woman in her twenties or thirties in good health and CMV-seropositive.

The rearrangement uses TRBV5-6 and TRBJ1-3; the D gene is possibly TRBD1 (5 bases). V dropped 0 bases and J dropped 4 bases, with 14 bases sitting between them. CDR1 is SGHDT, CDR2 YYEEEE, per germline. This CDR3 is built from 16 residues. The CDR3 bases are TGTGCCAGCAGCTTGGGATACGGGGCCTACGGAAACACCATATATTTT. It yields the protein CASSLGYGAYGNTIYF.

The rearrangement links TRBV9 to TRBJ2-2; 15 positions agree with TRBD2. The CDR3 sequence is 17 residues long. J gave up 6 bases and V 4 bases, and 7 bases lay outside the gene matches. CDR1 is SGDLS and CDR2 is YYNGEE in the germline V gene. In DNA form, the CDR3 reads TGTGCCAGCAGCCCCTCCGGACTAGCGGGAGGGGCCGGGGAGCTGTTTTTT. Residues: CASSPSGLAGGAGELFF.

The chain recombines TRBV27 with TRBJ1-5; possibly TRBD1 for D (6 bases). The germline V and J ends were trimmed by 4 bases and 5 bases, with 12 bases remaining between them. There are 14 residues in the CDR3. Germline V gene sequence: CDR1 MNHEY, CDR2 SMNVEV (reference sequence). The CDR3 DNA is TGTGCCAGCAGTTCCTGGGACACCGATCAGCCCCAGCATTTT. Its protein is CASSSWDTDQPQHF.

The chain recombines TRBV27 with TRBJ1-1; D call uncertain. The germline gives CDR1 MNHEY, CDR2 SMNVEV (reference sequence). V was clipped by 4 bases and J by 5 bases, with 8 bases between them. The CDR3 sequence is 12 residues long. Here the CDR3 DNA reads TGTGCCAGCAGTTCTGCGGGGACTGAAGCTTTCTTT. Its translation is CASSSAGTEAFF.

The chain uses TRBV5-1 and TRBJ2-1; 7 nucleotides line up with TRBD1. The V and J ends lost 5 bases and 10 bases, in that order; junction bases with no gene match: 15. Germline V gene lookup returns CDR1 SGHRS and CDR2 YFSETQ. CDR3 length: 15 residues. DNA for the CDR3: TGCGCCAGCAGTCTTGGGGTCGGGACAGTTTTAGAGCAGTTCTTC. Its protein product is CASSLGVGTVLEQFF.

Only one count was recorded for this clone. This CDR3 reads CASSLLRVAGELFF. In nucleotides, the CDR3 is TGTGCCAGCAGCCTACTGCGGGTAGCCGGGGAGCTGTTTTTT. V gene TRBV11-1 combines with J gene TRBJ2-2, with D possibly matching TRBD2 (5 bases). The germline V and J ends were trimmed by 5 bases and 6 bases, with 13 bases remaining between them. The CDR3 sequence is 14 residues long. Germline CDR1 and CDR2: SGHAT and FQDESV (reference sequence). Together with reference TRBV11-1 and TRBJ2-2, the CDR3 gives the full variable domain: EAEVAQSPRYKITEKSQAVAFWCDPISGHATLYWYRQILGQGPELLVQFQDESVVDDSQLPKDRFSAERLKGVDSTLKIQPAELGDSAMYLCASSLLRVAGELFFGEGSRLTVL.

This chain joins TRBV28 and TRBJ2-6; 10 bases agree with TRBD1. Trimming removed 2 bases from V and 4 bases from J; junction bases left unmatched: 5. CDR3 size: 17 residues. The V gene's germline CDR1 is MDHEN and CDR2 SYDVKM. In DNA form, the CDR3 reads TGTGCCAGCAGTTTACTGGGACAGGGGACCGGGGCCAACGTCCTGACTTTC. Its translation is CASSLLGQGTGANVLTF.

This clone showed up just once. The rearrangement joins TRBV28 to TRBJ1-5, with D perhaps matching TRBD1 (5 bases). V was trimmed by 5 bases and J by 0 bases, leaving 14 bases between them. This CDR3 has 16 amino acids. Germline V CDR1 and CDR2: MDHEN, SYDVKM. The CDR3 spells CASSTPGHNSNQPQHF. The CDR3 bases are TGTGCCAGCAGTACCCCGGGGCATAATAGCAATCAGCCCCAGCATTTT.

The chain carries TRBV28 and TRBJ1-2; maybe TRBD1 (5 bases). The germline V gene encodes CDR1 MDHEN and CDR2 SYDVKM. Trimming stripped 8 bases from V and 3 bases from J, with 7 bases between. This CDR3 is built from 11 residues. CDR3 sequence (DNA): TGTGCCAGCCAACAGGACTATGGCTACACCTTC. Its protein is CASQQDYGYTF.

The chain links TRBV13 to TRBJ2-7, with D tentatively TRBD1 (5 bases). The CDR3 covers 17 residues. Germline CDR1 is PRHDT and CDR2 is FYEKMQ (reference sequence). The V and J ends lost 1 base and 4 bases respectively, with 20 bases between them. The CDR3 DNA is TGTGCCAGCAGCTTAGTTACGATGGGGCTTGGAGATTACGAGCAGTACTTC. Its translation: CASSLVTMGLGDYEQYF.